A single sample gave rise to the 24 T cell receptor beta chains below, sequenced in a study of shared clonotypes between healthy human individuals. Assay: immunoSEQ multiplex PCR; the TCRdb copy retains only in-frame clones and omits some. The sample lists around 990,000 clones; approximately 80% were seen once. The sample consisted of memory CD4+ T cells from PBMCs. The subset is: CD45RA-negative fraction. These receptors were collected from a man aged 18 to 30 in good health. Some clones in this sample may be carry-over from other donors' samples.

The rearrangement links TRBV28 to TRBJ2-2; D is uncertain. CDR1 is MDHEN and CDR2 is SYDVKM in the germline V gene. The length of the CDR3 is 15 residues. Between the trimmed V and J ends, which lost 5 bases and 0 bases, there was a span of 10 bases. Here the CDR3 reads CASSTRSANTGELFF. The CDR3 DNA follows: TGTGCCAGCAGTACCCGGTCCGCGAACACCGGGGAGCTGTTTTTT.

This sequence joins TRBV7-3 and TRBJ2-7; no definite D call. Germline CDR1 and CDR2: SGHTA and FQGTGA. CDR3 length: 13 residues. Trimming took off 0 bases at V and 6 bases at J, with 9 bases between the two ends. DNA for the CDR3: TGTGCCAGCAGCTTAACTTCTCGCGGCGAGCAGTACTTC. It translates to CASSLTSRGEQYF.

This clone was counted between two and nine times. The chain couples TRBV7-2 to TRBJ2-3; 9 nucleotides line up with TRBD2. Germline V gene data show CDR1 as SGHTA and CDR2 as FQGNSA. There are 14 residues in the CDR3. V shed 3 bases and J 13 bases; nucleotides not matched to a gene: 11. DNA for the CDR3: TGTGCCAGCAGCTTGGTGGGTGGGACTAGCAAGGAGTATTTT. Protein product: CASSLVGGTSKEYF.

V usage is TRBV19 and J usage is TRBJ1-1; D not resolved. Deletions cut 6 bases from V and 2 bases from J, with 16 bases between. Per germline, CDR1 LNHDA and CDR2 SQIVND (reference sequence). The CDR3 is made up of 15 amino acids. In nucleotides, the CDR3 is TGTGCCAGTAGCTTTCCCGGGCGGGGAAACACTGAAGCTTTCTTT. Protein product: CASSFPGRGNTEAFF.

The rearrangement joins TRBV30 to TRBJ2-1; TRBD1 aligns across 11 bases. The V gene end was trimmed by 1 base and the J gene end by 7 bases; junction bases not matched to a gene: 9. Germline V gene lookup returns CDR1 GTSNPN and CDR2 SVGIG (reference sequence). The CDR3 totals 16 residues. CDR3 nucleotides: TGTGCCTGGAGTGCCCGGGACAGGGGGTGGTGGAATGAGCAGTTCTTC. Residues: CAWSARDRGWWNEQFF.

This clone has only one observation. The gene calls are TRBV10-3 and TRBJ2-3; 7 bases are a match to TRBD1. Germline V gene data show CDR1 as ENHRY and CDR2 as SYGVKD. After removal of 5 bases from V and 6 bases from J, the junction contained 11 bases not matched to a gene. There are 15 residues in the CDR3. CDR3 nucleotides: TGTGCCATCAGTTTAGGACAGGCTTTATCGGATACGCAGTATTTT. This encodes CAISLGQALSDTQYF.

The chain joins TRBV7-2 to TRBJ2-5; 15 nucleotides agree with TRBD2. The germline CDR1 and CDR2 sequences are SGHTA and FQGNSA. Germline trimming cut 4 bases from V and 2 bases from J; bases unmatched to any gene: 2. This CDR3 has 16 amino acids. CDR3 sequence: CASSSGLAGGQETQYF. In nucleotides, the CDR3 is TGTGCCAGCAGCTCCGGACTAGCGGGAGGGCAAGAGACCCAGTACTTC.

The gene calls are TRBV19 and TRBJ2-5; 11 bases line up with TRBD1. This CDR3 comprises 16 residues. Germline V gives CDR1 LNHDA, CDR2 SQIVND (reference sequence). The V segment lost 3 bases and the J segment 1 base; nucleotides outside the gene matches: 4. CDR3 amino acids: CASSMDRGLSQETQYF. CDR3 DNA: TGTGCCAGTAGTATGGACAGGGGGCTTAGCCAAGAGACCCAGTACTTC.

This rearrangement joins TRBV20-1 to TRBJ2-3; D is unclear. V was trimmed by 5 bases and J by 6 bases, leaving 6 bases between them. Germline lookup yields CDR1 DFQATT and CDR2 SNEGSKA (reference sequence). This CDR3 has 10 amino acids. The chain's CDR3 is CSALVDTQYF. The CDR3 DNA reads as TGCAGTGCTTTGGTTGATACGCAGTATTTT.

The J gene is TRBJ2-7, the V gene TRBV5-1; D unclear. CDR3 length: 14 residues. Germline V gene lookup returns CDR1 SGHRS and CDR2 YFSETQ. V lost 2 bases and J lost 0, with 9 bases in between. In DNA, the CDR3 is TGCGCCAGCAGCTTAGGCAGGAACTCCTACGAGCAGTACTTC. This sequence encodes CASSLGRNSYEQYF.

The rearrangement links TRBV7-9 to TRBJ2-1, with D tentatively TRBD2 (6 bases). Germline V gene sequence: CDR1 SEHNR, CDR2 FQNEAQ (reference sequence). V was cut by 6 bases and J by 0 bases, with 12 bases left in between. The CDR3 sequence is 15 residues long. This chain's CDR3 is CASSPVGSSYNEQFF. The CDR3 coding sequence is TGTGCCAGCAGTCCAGTCGGGAGCTCCTACAATGAGCAGTTCTTC.

V and J are TRBV27 and TRBJ2-1; D unclear. CDR3 size: 16 residues. CDR1 is MNHEY, CDR2 SMNVEV, per germline (reference sequence). The V end was cut by 4 bases, the J end by 4 bases, with 17 bases between. CDR3 nucleotides: TGTGCCAGCAGTTCCGCCTGGCTAGGGATATACAATGAGCAGTTCTTC. Its protein product is CASSSAWLGIYNEQFF.

As concerns this clone: This sample includes further DNA sequences coding for the same CDR3. The V call is TRBV11-2, the J call TRBJ2-7; no reliable D call. CDR1 SGHAT and CDR2 FQNNGV come from the germline V gene. The germline V and J ends were trimmed by 4 bases and 3 bases, with 4 bases remaining between them. The CDR3 consists of 11 residues. The CDR3 is CASSYSYEQYF. DNA for the CDR3: TGTGCCAGCAGCTACAGCTACGAGCAGTACTTC. Supplemented by reference TRBV11-2 and TRBJ2-7, the full variable domain reads EAGVAQSPRYKIIEKRQSVAFWCNPISGHATLYWYQQILGQGPKLLIQFQNNGVVDDSQLPKDRFSAERLKGVDSTLKIQPAKLEDSAVYLCASSYSYEQYFGPGTRLTVT.

This chain joins TRBV7-3 and TRBJ1-1; D may be TRBD1 (6 bases). V lost 5 bases and J lost 1, with 11 bases in between. This CDR3 comprises 14 residues. Germline CDR1 is SGHTA and CDR2 is FQGTGA. The CDR3, as DNA: TGTGCCAGCAGCACCTCGACAGGGAACACTGAAGCTTTCTTT. Protein product: CASSTSTGNTEAFF.

A remark on this clone: The identical CDR3 is also encoded by other nucleotide sequences in the sample. This chain links TRBV4-1 with TRBJ2-7; the match to TRBD1 covers 9 bases. The CDR3 sequence is 15 residues long. V lost 2 bases and J lost 4; bases outside the gene matches: 6. Germline V gene sequence: CDR1 MGHRA, CDR2 YSYEKL. The CDR3 sequence is CASSQPGQGLYEQYF. The CDR3 coding sequence is TGCGCCAGCAGCCAACCGGGACAGGGCCTTTACGAGCAGTACTTC.

This rearrangement joins TRBV9 to TRBJ2-3; 10 bases match TRBD1. Germline trimming cut 4 bases from V and 4 bases from J; bases unmatched to any gene: 6. CDR1 SGDLS and CDR2 YYNGEE come from the germline V gene. The CDR3 consists of 15 residues. Here the CDR3 reads CASSTRDRGADTQYF. CDR3 sequence (DNA): TGTGCCAGCAGCACACGGGACAGGGGAGCAGATACGCAGTATTTT.

V usage is TRBV6-1 and J usage is TRBJ2-7, with D perhaps matching TRBD1 (6 bases). The CDR3 totals 13 residues. Trimming shortened V by 8 bases and J by 3 bases, and 14 bases separated the two germline ends. Germline V gene sequence: CDR1 MNHNS, CDR2 SASEGT. CDR3 amino acids: CASQPLQGYEQYF. CDR3 DNA sequence: TGTGCCAGCCAGCCCCTACAGGGCTACGAGCAGTACTTC.

This clone was counted between two and nine times. This chain joins TRBV6-6 and TRBJ2-7, with TRBD1 matching over 8 bases. The CDR3 sequence is 12 residues long. V lost 6 bases, J lost 7 bases, and 5 bases stayed unmatched. Per germline, CDR1 MNHNY and CDR2 SVGAGI (reference sequence). CDR3 nucleotide sequence: TGTGCCAGCAGCCCGACAGGGGATGAGCAGTACTTC. Amino acid sequence: CASSPTGDEQYF.

This chain connects TRBV7-2 to TRBJ2-3, with D hard to call. The V end was cut by 5 bases, the J end by 5 bases, with 8 bases between. CDR1 is SGHTA and CDR2 is FQGNSA in the germline V gene. The CDR3 runs to 12 residues. CDR3 bases: TGTGCCAGCAGCCCCCCTGGAGATACGCAGTATTTT. Protein product: CASSPPGDTQYF.

This chain links TRBV6-6 with TRBJ1-1; 7 bases are a match to TRBD1. Trimming removed 6 bases from V and 0 bases from J; junction bases left unmatched: 4. The CDR3 has 14 amino acids. Per germline, CDR1 MNHNY and CDR2 SVGAGI (reference sequence). The CDR3 DNA reads TGTGCCAGCAGCCGGACAGGCATGAACACTGAAGCTTTCTTT. This encodes CASSRTGMNTEAFF.

The CDR3 region is CASSSGGPQHF. Written as DNA, the CDR3 is TGTGCCAGCAGTTCCGGAGGGCCCCAGCATTTT. The chain couples TRBV6-6 to TRBJ1-5; D ambiguous. The length of the CDR3 is 11 residues. V was pared by 4 bases and J by 9 bases, with 7 bases between. Germline CDR1 is MNHNY and CDR2 is SVGAGI (reference sequence).

This chain joins TRBV7-2 and TRBJ2-7; TRBD1 matches at 12 bases. The CDR3 is made up of 16 amino acids. The germline gives CDR1 SGHTA, CDR2 FQGNSA. V lost 5 bases, J lost 4 bases, and 9 bases stayed unmatched. CDR3 region: CASSHSGTGGSYEQYF. The DNA of the CDR3 is TGTGCCAGCAGCCATTCCGGGACAGGGGGCTCGTACGAGCAGTACTTC.

The V call is TRBV7-9, the J call TRBJ1-5; D is possibly TRBD1 (5 bases). This CDR3 comprises 15 residues. V lost 1 base and J lost 5, with 12 bases in between. The germline V gene has CDR1 SEHNR and CDR2 FQNEAQ (reference sequence). The CDR3 spells CASSLEWAGDQPQHF. The CDR3 DNA reads TGTGCCAGCAGCTTAGAGTGGGCGGGGGATCAGCCCCAGCATTTT.

This sequence joins TRBV5-4 and TRBJ2-1; TRBD2 agrees at 10 bases. The CDR3 contains 14 residues. V lost 5 bases, J lost 10 bases, and 9 bases stayed unmatched. CDR1 and CDR2 (germline): SGHNT, YYREEE (reference sequence). The CDR3 here is CASREAGGPGEQFF. DNA for the CDR3: TGTGCCAGCAGGGAAGCGGGAGGGCCTGGCGAGCAGTTCTTC.